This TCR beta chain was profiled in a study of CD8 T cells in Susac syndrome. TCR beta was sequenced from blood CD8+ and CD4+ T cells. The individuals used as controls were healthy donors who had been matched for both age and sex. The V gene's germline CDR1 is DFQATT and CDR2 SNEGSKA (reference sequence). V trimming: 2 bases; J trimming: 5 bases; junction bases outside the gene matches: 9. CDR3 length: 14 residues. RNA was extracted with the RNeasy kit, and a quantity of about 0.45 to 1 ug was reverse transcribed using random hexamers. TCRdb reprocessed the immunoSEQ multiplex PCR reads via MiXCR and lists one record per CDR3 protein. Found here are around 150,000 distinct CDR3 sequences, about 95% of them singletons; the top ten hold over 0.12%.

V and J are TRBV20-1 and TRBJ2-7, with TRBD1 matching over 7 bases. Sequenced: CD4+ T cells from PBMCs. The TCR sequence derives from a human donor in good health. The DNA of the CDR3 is TGCAGTGCTAGATCAGGGGTAGGGGGCAACGAGCAGTACTTC. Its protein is CSARSGVGGNEQYF.